A single sample gave rise to the 8 T cell receptor beta chains below, sequenced in a study of shared clonotypes between healthy human individuals. The method was immunoSEQ multiplex PCR; TCRdb's version includes in-frame clones alone and lacks a portion of them. The table includes 2 million to 2.5 million clones, under 95% detected once. The source material was naive CD4+ T cells from PBMCs. Subset indicated: CD45RA+ positively selected. Receptor source: a man aged 18 to 29 in good health. Some clones in this sample may be carry-over from other donors' samples.

The chain is built from TRBV7-2 and TRBJ2-5, with a possible D match to TRBD1 (6 bases). Germline V gene lookup returns CDR1 SGHTA and CDR2 FQGNSA. V was pared by 5 bases and J by 4 bases, with 14 bases between. The CDR3 runs to 14 residues. CDR3 in DNA: TGTGCCAGCAGCACCCGGACAGAGTTAGAGACCCAGTACTTC. Amino acids: CASSTRTELETQYF.

This chain joins TRBV9 and TRBJ2-7; 10 positions agree with TRBD2. V lost 3 bases and J lost 2; bases outside the gene matches: 5. The length of the CDR3 is 15 residues. Germline V gene sequence: CDR1 SGDLS, CDR2 YYNGEE. The CDR3 DNA reads TGTGCCAGCAGCGCGGAGACTAGCGGGCCCTACGAGCAGTACTTC. This gives the protein CASSAETSGPYEQYF.

As for this clone: This sample also contains other DNA sequences that code for the same CDR3. CDR3 sequence reads: CASSARGGSYNEQFF. The CDR3 DNA is TGTGCCAGCAGCGCGCGGGGGGGCTCCTACAATGAGCAGTTCTTC. This chain joins TRBV9 and TRBJ2-1; TRBD2 agrees at 9 bases. Germline assignment: CDR1 SGDLS and CDR2 YYNGEE. V was pared by 3 bases and J by 0 bases, with 1 base of the junction left unmatched. This CDR3 region has 15 residues.

This clone came up once. The V and J genes are TRBV2 and TRBJ2-2, with D possibly TRBD1 on 5 matching bases. CDR1 is SNHLY and CDR2 is FYNNEI in the germline V gene. The CDR3 sequence is 15 residues long. Trimming pared 2 bases from V and 1 base from J, leaving 8 bases between. The CDR3 sequence: CASSEHRRNTGELFF. Written as DNA, the CDR3 is TGTGCCAGCAGTGAACACAGGCGGAACACCGGGGAGCTGTTTTTT. The variable domain in full, with the rest retrieved from reference TRBV2 and TRBJ2-2, is EPEVTQTPSHQVTQMGQEVILRCVPISNHLYFYWYRQILGQKVEFLVSFYNNEISEKSEIFDDQFSVERPDGSNFTLKIRSTKLEDSAMYFCASSEHRRNTGELFFGEGSRLTVL.

The chain carries TRBV6-5 and TRBJ2-7; 7 positions match TRBD1. Trimming took 8 bases from V and 5 from J; bases not matched to a gene: 12. The length of the CDR3 is 14 residues. Germline loops: CDR1 MNHEY, CDR2 SVGAGI. The CDR3 DNA is TGTGCCAGCCGATTTGACAGGGTGAACCACGAGCAGTACTTC. This encodes CASRFDRVNHEQYF.

This clone appeared a few times. The chain employs TRBV28 and TRBJ1-2; 8 nucleotides match TRBD1. The junction had 9 bases not matched to a gene; V was cut back by 8 bases and J by 4 bases. Per the germline V gene, CDR1 is MDHEN and CDR2 is SYDVKM. This CDR3 comprises 14 residues. DNA of the CDR3: TGTGCCAGCCAAGGACAGGGAAAGTCCTATGGCTACACCTTC. Protein: CASQGQGKSYGYTF.

The chain carries TRBV29-1 and TRBJ2-5, with 11 nucleotides matching TRBD1. Trimming at V came to 7 bases and at J to 5 bases, leaving 6 bases not matched to a gene. Per germline, CDR1 SQVTM and CDR2 ANQGSEA. This CDR3 has 13 amino acids. The CDR3 spells CSARDRGEETQYF. The CDR3 DNA is TGCAGCGCCCGGGACAGGGGGGAGGAGACCCAGTACTTC.

The gene calls are TRBV6-5 and TRBJ1-1; a possible D gene is TRBD1 (6 bases). The CDR3 is 14 amino acids. Per the germline V gene, CDR1 is MNHEY and CDR2 is SVGAGI. Trimming took 5 bases from V and 8 from J, leaving 18 bases between them. The CDR3 DNA sequence: TGTGCCAGCAGTGGAACAGGGAGGTTAGGGGAAGCTTTCTTT. It encodes CASSGTGRLGEAFF.